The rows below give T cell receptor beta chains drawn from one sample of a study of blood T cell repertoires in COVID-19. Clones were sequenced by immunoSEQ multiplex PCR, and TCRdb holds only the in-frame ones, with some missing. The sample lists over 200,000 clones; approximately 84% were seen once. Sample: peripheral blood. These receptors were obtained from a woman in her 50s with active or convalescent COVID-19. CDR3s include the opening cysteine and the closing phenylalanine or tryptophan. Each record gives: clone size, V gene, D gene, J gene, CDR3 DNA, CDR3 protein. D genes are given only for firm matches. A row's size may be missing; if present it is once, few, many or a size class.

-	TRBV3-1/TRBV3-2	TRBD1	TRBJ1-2	TGTGCCAGCAGCGGGACAGGGTATGGCTACACCTTC	CASSGTGYGYTF
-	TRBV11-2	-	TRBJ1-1	TGTGCCAGCAGCTTAGATCATAGGGGAGCTTTCTTT	CASSLDHRGAFF
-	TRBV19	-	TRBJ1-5	TGTGCCAGTAGGGTGACAATGAATCAGCCCCAGCATTTT	CASRVTMNQPQHF
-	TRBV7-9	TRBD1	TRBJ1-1	TGTGCCAGTGGGGCAGGGGGCATGAACACTGAAGCTTTCTTT	CASGAGGMNTEAFF
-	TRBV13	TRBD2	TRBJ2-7	TGTGCCAGCAGACCCACCGGGACTAGCGGGCTTGCCTCCTACGAGCAGTACTTC	CASRPTGTSGLASYEQYF
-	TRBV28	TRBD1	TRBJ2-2	TGTGCCAGCAGTTTAGGGACAGGGGCCCTCGGCGGGGAGCTGTTTTTT	CASSLGTGALGGELFF
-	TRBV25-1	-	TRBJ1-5	TGTGCCAGCAGTTATACAGGGTATCAGCCCCAGCATTTT	CASSYTGYQPQHF
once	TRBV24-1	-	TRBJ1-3	TGTGCCACCAGTGACGGGGGACCCGCAAACTCTGGAAACACCATATATTTT	CATSDGGPANSGNTIYF
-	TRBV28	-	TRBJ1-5	TGTGCCAGCAGTACCCCAAATCAGGGGAATCAGCCCCAGCATTTT	CASSTPNQGNQPQHF
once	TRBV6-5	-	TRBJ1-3	TGTGCCAGCAGTACTCGGGAGCTTGGAAACACCATATATTTT	CASSTRELGNTIYF
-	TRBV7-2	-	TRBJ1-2	TGTGCCAGCAGCCCCCAACGGGACTATGGCTACACCTTC	CASSPQRDYGYTF
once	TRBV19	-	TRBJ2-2	TGTGCCAGTAGTATAGGGGGGACTTCGAACACCGGGGAGCTGTTTTTT	CASSIGGTSNTGELFF
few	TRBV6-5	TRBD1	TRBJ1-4	TGTGCCACCCGGGACAGACTAAATGAAAAACTGTTTTTT	CATRDRLNEKLFF
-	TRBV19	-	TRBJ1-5	TGTGCCAGTAGTATGTTCAAGGGGATGAATCAGCCCCAGCATTTT	CASSMFKGMNQPQHF
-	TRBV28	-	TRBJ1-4	TGTGCCAGCAGTGTCCAAGCGGGGGGGGTCAATGAAAAACTGTTTTTT	CASSVQAGGVNEKLFF
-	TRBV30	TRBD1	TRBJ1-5	TGTGCCTGGGGACAGGGGGTTGATCAGCCCCAGCATTTT	CAWGQGVDQPQHF
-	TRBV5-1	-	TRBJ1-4	TGCGCCAGCAGCTTCTATGGAGCAACTAATGAAAAACTGTTTTTT	CASSFYGATNEKLFF
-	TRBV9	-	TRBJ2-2	TGTGCCAGCAGCCCCGTGGGGGCCGGCGGGGAGCTGTTTTTT	CASSPVGAGGELFF
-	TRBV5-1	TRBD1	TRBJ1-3	TGCGCCAGCAGCTTGGAGACAGGGGTCGGAAACACCATATATTTT	CASSLETGVGNTIYF
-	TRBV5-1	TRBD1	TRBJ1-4	TGCGCCAGCAGCCCGGGGGGACAGGGCGCCCATGAAAAACTGTTTTTT	CASSPGGQGAHEKLFF
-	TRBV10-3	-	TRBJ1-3	TGTGCCATCAGTGAGGCGGGGAACACCATATATTTT	CAISEAGNTIYF
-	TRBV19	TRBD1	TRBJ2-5	TGTGCCAGTAGTATAGGAGGGACAGGGACCTTAGGGACCCAGTACTTC	CASSIGGTGTLGTQYF
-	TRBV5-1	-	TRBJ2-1	TGCGCCAGCAGTCGGGAAGCATGGGAGCAGTTCTTC	CASSREAWEQFF
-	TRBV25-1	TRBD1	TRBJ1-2	TGTGCCAGCAGTGAATATGGGACAGACGGCTACACCTTC	CASSEYGTDGYTF
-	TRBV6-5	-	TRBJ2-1	TGTGCCAGCAGTTACGTCGAAACGGACAATGAGCAGTTCTTC	CASSYVETDNEQFF
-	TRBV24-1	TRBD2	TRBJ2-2	TGTGCCACCAGAGCGGGATCGAACACCGGGGAGCTGTTTTTT	CATRAGSNTGELFF
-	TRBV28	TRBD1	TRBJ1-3	TGTGCCAGCAGTGATTATCGACAGGGTGCTGGAAACACCATATATTTT	CASSDYRQGAGNTIYF
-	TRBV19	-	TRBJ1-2	TGTGCCAGTAGTGACAGAACCTTCTATGGCTACACCTTC	CASSDRTFYGYTF
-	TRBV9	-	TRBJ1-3	TGTGCCAGCAGCGTAGATGGGCCGAACACCATATATTTT	CASSVDGPNTIYF
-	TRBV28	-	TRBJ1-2	TGTGCCAGCAGTTCCACCCCCGCAGGGTTTGGCTACACCTTC	CASSSTPAGFGYTF
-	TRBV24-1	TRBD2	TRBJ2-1	TGTGCCACCTCCCCCGGGACTAGCAGCGGGCGGAATGAGCAGTTCTTC	CATSPGTSSGRNEQFF
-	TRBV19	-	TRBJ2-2	TGTGCCAGTAGGCCCCCTACTTTCGGGGGTGACACCGGGGAGCTGTTTTTT	CASRPPTFGGDTGELFF
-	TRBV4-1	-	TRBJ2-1	TGCGCCAGCAGCCCTTACCCCGGCGACTGGATTAACAATGAGCAGTTCTTC	CASSPYPGDWINNEQFF
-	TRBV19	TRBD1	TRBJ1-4	TGTGCCAGTAGTCTCGGGACAGGGTCCGAAAAACTGTTTTTT	CASSLGTGSEKLFF
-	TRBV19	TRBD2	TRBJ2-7	TGTGCCAGTAGCTTAGCGGGAGGGTCCTACGAGCAGTACTTC	CASSLAGGSYEQYF
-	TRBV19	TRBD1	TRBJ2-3	TGTGCCAGTGGGCAGGGGGTGTCAGATACGCAGTATTTT	CASGQGVSDTQYF
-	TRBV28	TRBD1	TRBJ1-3	TGTGCCAGCGGGACAGGGAGAAACACCATATATTTT	CASGTGRNTIYF
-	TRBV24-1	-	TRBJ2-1	TGTGCCACCAGTGATTTGCCCTCCAATGAGCAGTTCTTC	CATSDLPSNEQFF
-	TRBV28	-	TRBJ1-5	TGTGCCAGCACCCTAGGTCCGGCTTATAGCAATCAGCCCCAGCATTTT	CASTLGPAYSNQPQHF
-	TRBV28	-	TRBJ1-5	TGTGCCTCCACTATAGCCCGGAATCAGCCCCAGCATTTT	CASTIARNQPQHF
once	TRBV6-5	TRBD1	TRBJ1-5	TGTGCCAGCAGTTCAATGGGACAGGCGCCCCAGCATTTT	CASSSMGQAPQHF
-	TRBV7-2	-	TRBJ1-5	TGTGCCAGCAGCGCAATGGCTCAGCCCCAGCATTTT	CASSAMAQPQHF
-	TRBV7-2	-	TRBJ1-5	TGTGCCAGCAGCTTAAGCGGACAGACCAATCAGCCCCAGCATTTT	CASSLSGQTNQPQHF
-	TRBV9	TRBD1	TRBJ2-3	TGTGCCAGCAGCACCGAGGACAGGGGGGATCTGACAGATACGCAGTATTTT	CASSTEDRGDLTDTQYF
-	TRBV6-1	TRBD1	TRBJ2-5	TGTGCCAGCAGTGAATTCGTGGGACAGGGGCCGGGGGAGACCCAGTACTTC	CASSEFVGQGPGETQYF
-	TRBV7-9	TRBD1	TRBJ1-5	TGTGCCAGCAGCTTAACCGAGACAGGGCAGCCCCAGCATTTT	CASSLTETGQPQHF
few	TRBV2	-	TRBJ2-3	TGTGCCAGCACAGCTAGAACTATCACAGATACGCAGTATTTT	CASTARTITDTQYF
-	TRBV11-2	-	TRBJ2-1	TGTGCCAGCAGCTTATCCTCTTTCCATGAGCAGTTCTTC	CASSLSSFHEQFF